This T cell receptor (beta chain) comes out of a study of T cell responses to AZD1222 COVID-19 vaccine. CDR3 size: 15 residues. The germline V gene has CDR1 WNHNN and CDR2 SYGVQD (reference sequence). V shed 0 bases and J 2 bases; nucleotides not matched to a gene: 1. Assay used: immunoSEQ multiplex PCR; TCRdb lists only in-frame clones, some missing. This table holds around 180,000 clones, over 80% found once. This chain connects TRBV10-1 to TRBJ2-3; TRBD2 aligns across 8 bases. This receptor was identified in an adult in good health. The material was peripheral blood, obtained on day 0 of AZD1222 vaccination. The chain's CDR3 is CASSESRGATDTQYF. CDR3 DNA: TGCGCCAGCAGTGAGTCGCGGGGGGCCACAGATACGCAGTATTTT.